The clone carrying this TCR beta chain appeared many times. Germline CDR1 and CDR2: DFQATT and SNEGSKA (reference sequence). This CDR3 is 14 amino acids long. V was pared by 7 bases and J by 2 bases, with 7 bases of the junction left unmatched. TCRdb independently ran MiXCR on the 5' RACE reads; one entry per CDR3 protein. Seen here are about 22,000 distinct CDR3 sequences, less than 5.5% observed once, and the top ten hold roughly 20%. This record comes from a study of T cells after yellow fever vaccination. This sample comprised PBMCs, either bulk or a sorted T-cell subset (CD4+, CD8+, memory, or dextramer-sorted; not recorded which), obtained around 45 days after the first yellow fever vaccination. The clonotype originates from a man in his late teens or twenties who received the YFV17D yellow fever vaccine. V is TRBV20-1 and J is TRBJ2-1; 8 nucleotides match TRBD2. The CDR3 sequence: CSVLYGGAYNEQFF. In DNA, the CDR3 is TGCAGTGTCCTCTACGGGGGGGCCTACAATGAGCAGTTCTTC.